This is a list of T cell receptor beta chains from one sample in a study of blood T cell repertoires in COVID-19. TCRdb's copy holds only in-frame clones and misses some; the assay was immunoSEQ multiplex PCR. The sample has 300,000 to 350,000 clones; less than 90% are singletons. The sample was PBMCs or T cells enriched from blood (not recorded which). Every receptor here comes from a woman aged 25-40 years who had recovered from COVID-19. Each CDR3 is given with its conserved first and last residue. The order of the fields is V gene, CDR3 protein.

V: TRBV5-4
CDR3: CASSQQVNTEAFF

V: TRBV30
CDR3: CAWSPGANSPLHF

V: TRBV19
CDR3: CASSPTPAAYNQPQHF

V: TRBV7-9
CDR3: CASSEGAPYEQYF

V: TRBV7-2
CDR3: CASSLAVALSETQYF

V: TRBV7-2
CDR3: CASSGTGNSPLHF

V: TRBV19
CDR3: CASSTSQGFGTDTQYF

V: TRBV6-2/TRBV6-3
CDR3: CASSYLARGQPQHF

V: TRBV11-3
CDR3: CASLPMPGTEAFF

V: TRBV5-1
CDR3: CASSHGTGSEQYF

V: TRBV28
CDR3: CASKYGGTTFYGYTF

V: TRBV19
CDR3: CASSMESRTGFGTKNIQYF

V: TRBV30
CDR3: CAWSSGQYNSPLHF

V: TRBV6-5
CDR3: CASSYSRQGHTEAFF

V: TRBV12-5
CDR3: CASGFSQGNYGYTF

V: TRBV5-6
CDR3: CASSAGGLNGYTF

V: TRBV29-1
CDR3: CSVVRVMMNTEAFF

V: TRBV29-1
CDR3: CSARQDYEQYF

V: TRBV9
CDR3: CASSVRAGIGNTIYF

V: TRBV7-9
CDR3: CASSHAGYNSPLHF

V: TRBV28
CDR3: CASTAGGSTDTQYF

V: TRBV28
CDR3: CASSPVGGWSNNEQFF

V: TRBV21-1
CDR3: CASSLLPGQGLNEQFF

V: TRBV28
CDR3: CASSSRTGGDSPLHF

V: TRBV3-1/TRBV3-2
CDR3: CASSQGRDYGYTF

V: TRBV7-9
CDR3: CAIREAFF

V: TRBV6-6
CDR3: CASNDRGWADTQYF

V: TRBV2
CDR3: CASRAGTSGYEQYF

V: TRBV6-4
CDR3: CASSDPSSRTARAHNYGYTF

V: TRBV5-1
CDR3: CASSPGLGGANTEAFF

V: TRBV9
CDR3: CASSGRDRPAGGYTF

V: TRBV7-9
CDR3: CASSPHAGRLNTEAFF

V: TRBV3-1/TRBV3-2
CDR3: CASSQTGVNYEQYF

V: TRBV6-5
CDR3: CASRLQGAKNIQYF

V: TRBV5-5
CDR3: CASIESGGPLYNEQFF

V: TRBV28
CDR3: CASSALQGYSPLHF

V: TRBV19
CDR3: CASSMGRAYEQYF

V: TRBV27
CDR3: CASSNLQGRKANEKLFF

V: TRBV7-6
CDR3: CASSALNTDTEAFF

V: TRBV7-9
CDR3: CASSSDRVVNQPQHF

V: TRBV6-1
CDR3: CASSEIVGGTDTQYF

V: TRBV10-3
CDR3: CATYPDRSYNEQFF

V: TRBV28
CDR3: CASRGQGAKNTEAFF

V: TRBV3-1/TRBV3-2
CDR3: CASSQWTEQDTQYF

V: TRBV5-4
CDR3: CASTQGASYNEQFF

V: TRBV5-1
CDR3: CASSDGTGGNEKLFF

V: TRBV19
CDR3: CASSTGSGANVLTF

V: TRBV18
CDR3: CASSLRTAEDEKLFF

V: TRBV7-2
CDR3: CASSLAGGARVNTIYF

V: TRBV25-1
CDR3: CASSERRSRSGNTIYF

V: TRBV30
CDR3: CAIQGDDNSPLHF

V: TRBV9
CDR3: CASSEGGGTEAFF

V: TRBV28
CDR3: CASSLGGGNQPQHF

V: TRBV9
CDR3: CASSPHSGGAVNEQFF

V: TRBV5-1
CDR3: CASSLDRGNEKLFF

V: TRBV6-1
CDR3: CASSDDRGEASGYTF

V: TRBV1
CDR3: CTSSPRAGTGYEKLFF

V: TRBV3-1/TRBV3-2
CDR3: CASSLRGSDQPQHF

V: TRBV6-5
CDR3: CASSQAAADYEQYF

V: TRBV2
CDR3: CAWWDSILTNYGYTF